This TCR beta chain was profiled in a study of cytomegalovirus exposure and HLA in healthy donors. Donors counted as nominally healthy when sampled, yet unrecorded immune exposures were likely. Of note for this clone: Its antigen is not known.

60 Vbeta and 13 Jbeta primers were used in PCR. Generated by immunoSEQ multiplex PCR, the TCRdb table keeps only in-frame clones and is missing some. The sample lists tens of thousands of clones; 55% to 70% were seen once. The CDR3 is made up of 14 amino acids. CDR1 and CDR2 from the germline V gene are MNHEY and SMNVEV (reference sequence). Between the trimmed V and J ends, which lost 3 bases and 6 bases, there was a span of 13 bases. Study findings and constraints: Rates of TCR association differed by HLA locus in a later analysis, with DRB1 highest and HLA-C lowest.

The chain uses TRBV27 and TRBJ2-3; D not certain. Sample: PBMCs. This receptor was obtained from a woman between 45 and 65 years old in good health and CMV-seropositive. In DNA form, the CDR3 reads TGTGCCAGCAGTTTCCTTGGTAGTGTGGATACGCAGTATTTT. Protein product: CASSFLGSVDTQYF.